One sample yielded the 3 T cell receptor beta chains listed below, sequenced in a study of shared clonotypes between healthy human individuals. Sequenced by immunoSEQ multiplex PCR; TCRdb stores in-frame clones only, minus some. The data show about 560,000 clones, around 78% seen once. Sequencing input: PBMCs. The receptors were sampled from a woman aged 35 to 49 in good health. Some clones in this sample may be carry-over from other donors' samples.

V usage is TRBV7-9 and J usage is TRBJ1-1; D unresolved. The CDR3 spans 12 residues. Looked up from germline, CDR1 is SEHNR and CDR2 is FQNEAQ (reference sequence). The V gene lost 5 bases and the J gene lost 3 bases, with 7 bases spanning the gap. CDR3 in DNA: TGTGCCAGCAGCAGGTACGACACTGAAGCTTTCTTT. It is translated as CASSRYDTEAFF.

CDR3 nucleotide sequence: TGCGCCAGCAGTCGACGGGACAGAGAGCAGTACTTC. It yields the protein CASSRRDREQYF. The V and J genes are TRBV23-1 and TRBJ2-7; 7 nucleotides line up with TRBD1. TRBV23-1 is designated an ORF whose function remains uncertain. V lost 4 bases, J lost 7 bases, and 4 bases stayed unmatched. The CDR3 extends over 12 amino acids.

This clone is a singleton in its sample. The gene calls are TRBV19 and TRBJ2-7; D may correspond to TRBD1 or TRBD2 (5 bases each). CDR3 length equals 16 residues. In germline, CDR1 is LNHDA, CDR2 SQIVND (reference sequence). Trimming pared 5 bases from V and 0 bases from J, leaving 17 bases between. Written as DNA, the CDR3 is TGTGCCAGTAGTGGGCAGGGAGAGCGCAGCTCCTACGAGCAGTACTTC. It specifies CASSGQGERSSYEQYF.